This TCR beta chain was sequenced during a study of T cell changes during pregnancy in multiple sclerosis. The germline V gene encodes CDR1 SQVTM and CDR2 ANQGSEA. V was trimmed by 7 bases and J by 13 bases, leaving 19 bases between them. CDR3 length equals 11 residues. The method was immunoSEQ multiplex PCR; TCRdb's version includes in-frame clones alone and lacks a portion of them. The repertoire holds approximately 60,000 clones, with 90% as singletons. The sample in question was peripheral blood, obtained in the third trimester of pregnancy. The chain is built from TRBV29-1 and TRBJ1-1, with D uncertain. The clonotype originates from a female donor in good health, enrolled as a control in a pregnancy study. The CDR3 protein is CSAILGRSGFF. CDR3 DNA sequence: TGCAGCGCAATTTTAGGCAGGTCTGGTTTCTTT.